A selection of T cell receptor beta chains follows, all from one sample in a study of shared clonotypes between healthy human individuals. Sequencing used immunoSEQ multiplex PCR; TCRdb keeps in-frame clones, though not all of them. The table shows under 1,100,000 clones, with more than 75% occurring only once. Material: memory CD4+ T cells from PBMCs. The receptors were gathered from a man aged 18 to 30 in good health. Some clones in this sample may be carry-over from other donors' samples. The CDR3 runs from the conserved cysteine through the conserved F or W. D genes are given only for firm matches. Where a row states a size, it is once, few, many or the class of an expanded clone; other rows omit it.

>TRBD1|TRBJ1-2|TRBV10-3|NA
TGTGCCATCAGTAGCGACAGGGGGCAAACGGAAGGCTACACCTTC
CAISSDRGQTEGYTF
>NA|TRBJ2-6|TRBV6-1|once
TGTGCCAGCGGAGTGGGGCGTACTGGGGCCAACGTCCTGACTTTC
CASGVGRTGANVLTF
>NA|TRBJ2-4|TRBV12-5|NA
TGTGCTAGTGGTTCCTTATACGGGCCCGAAGGTTTAGCCAAAAACATTCAGTACTTC
CASGSLYGPEGLAKNIQYF
>NA|TRBJ1-2|TRBV27|few
TGTGCCAGCAGTCCTACTGGGGCTGGCTATGGCTACACCTTC
CASSPTGAGYGYTF
>TRBD2|TRBJ2-3|TRBV11-2|NA
TGTGCCAGCAGCTTAGGAGCTAGCGGTACAGATACGCAGTATTTT
CASSLGASGTDTQYF
>TRBD2|TRBJ2-7|TRBV28|NA
TGTGCCAGCAGTTTCCCTCAGCGGGAAGGGGTGAGCGTGCAGTACTTC
CASSFPQREGVSVQYF
>NA|TRBJ1-1|TRBV2|NA
TGTGCCAGCAGTGATATGAGTCCTGAAGCTTTCTTT
CASSDMSPEAFF
>NA|TRBJ1-2|TRBV4-1|NA
TGCGCCAGCAGCCAAGCCGGGGGCGGTGGCTACACCTTC
CASSQAGGGGYTF
>TRBD1|TRBJ2-1|TRBV19|NA
TGTGCCAGTAGTATTGTAGGTGACAGGGGTCTTCAGTTCTTC
CASSIVGDRGLQFF
>TRBD2|TRBJ2-1|TRBV7-3|NA
TGTGCCAGCAGCCCCGTAGCGGGAGGGGCCGGGGAGCAGTTCTTC
CASSPVAGGAGEQFF
>NA|TRBJ1-2|TRBV28|once
TGTGCCAGCAGTTTGTACCATAGGGGATCGGGTGGCTACACCTTC
CASSLYHRGSGGYTF
>NA|TRBJ1-5|TRBV7-8|NA
TGTGCCAGCAGCTTACAGGGGAGCAATCAGCCCCAGCATTTT
CASSLQGSNQPQHF
>NA|TRBJ2-4|TRBV30|NA
TGTGCCTGGAGTGTACTTGGGATAGACATTCAGTACTTC
CAWSVLGIDIQYF
>TRBD1|TRBJ2-2|TRBV29-1|NA
TGCAGCGTTGCCAGGGGGTATTCGAACACCGGGGAGCTGTTTTTT
CSVARGYSNTGELFF
>NA|TRBJ2-1|TRBV15|NA
TGTGCCACCAGCAGAGCGGGGTTGCGGCACAATGAGCAGTTCTTC
CATSRAGLRHNEQFF
>NA|TRBJ2-5|TRBV19|NA
TGTGCCAGTAGCTCTCCGAGGGGGTCCCGGGAGACCCAGTACTTC
CASSSPRGSRETQYF
>NA|TRBJ1-5|TRBV7-2|NA
TGTGCCAGCAGCATAACAAGTGAAGGGCTGGAGCCCCAGCATTTT
CASSITSEGLEPQHF
>NA|TRBJ2-5|TRBV19|few
TGTGCCAGTAGTATGAGTGGGGAGACCCAGTACTTC
CASSMSGETQYF
>TRBD1|TRBJ1-2|TRBV5-1|NA
TGCGCCAGCAGCGCGACAGGGGACTATGGCTACACCTTC
CASSATGDYGYTF
>NA|TRBJ2-5|TRBV5-4|NA
TGTGCCAGCAGCCTCGGACTTTTGTACCAAGAGACCCAGTACTTC
CASSLGLLYQETQYF
>NA|TRBJ2-1|TRBV7-2|NA
TGTGCCACCACTACCCCCAACCTCTACAATGAGCAGTTCTTC
CATTTPNLYNEQFF
>NA|TRBJ1-3|TRBV4-1|NA
TGCGCCAGCAGCCAAGGGGGGCTGGGAAACACCATATATTTT
CASSQGGLGNTIYF
>TRBD2|TRBJ2-1|TRBV9|NA
TGTGCCAGCAGCGTAGCGGGAGGGGTCTATGAGCAGTTCTTC
CASSVAGGVYEQFF
>NA|TRBJ2-7|TRBV20-1|NA
TGCAGTGCTAGGACGGATGCTAAGCAGTACTTC
CSARTDAKQYF
>NA|TRBJ1-4|TRBV18|NA
TGTGCCAGCTCACCGAGCGCCTCTAATGAAAAACTGTTTTTT
CASSPSASNEKLFF
>NA|TRBJ1-2|TRBV6-1|NA
TGTGCCAGCAGGGCCTTAGCGAGCGATGGCTACACCTTC
CASRALASDGYTF
>TRBD2|TRBJ2-7|TRBV7-9|NA
TGTGCCAGCAGCTTAGCTAGCGGGTTTCACTACGAGCAGTACTTC
CASSLASGFHYEQYF
>TRBD1|TRBJ1-2|TRBV2|NA
TGTGCCAGCCTAGAACTACGCGGGGACAGGGGGCTTGGCTACACCTTC
CASLELRGDRGLGYTF
>TRBD1|TRBJ2-5|TRBV19|NA
TGTGCCAGTAGGTCGACAGGGGGCAGGAAGACCCAGTACTTC
CASRSTGGRKTQYF
>TRBD1|TRBJ2-5|TRBV29-1|NA
TGCAGCGTTGAAAGGGGCGGACAGGGGGTATACGAGACCCAGTACTTC
CSVERGGQGVYETQYF
>TRBD2|TRBJ2-1|TRBV5-6|NA
TGTGCCAGCAGCTTATTCAGCGGGAGGGCCCACAATGAGCAGTTCTTC
CASSLFSGRAHNEQFF
>NA|TRBJ2-2|TRBV6-1|NA
TGTGCCAGCAGTGAAACGCGGGCCGGGGAGCTGTTTTTT
CASSETRAGELFF
>TRBD2|TRBJ2-7|TRBV28|NA
TGTGCCAGCGAGACTAGCGCTTCCTACGAGCAGTACTTC
CASETSASYEQYF
>TRBD1|TRBJ1-4|TRBV27|few
TGTGCCAGCAGTTTAGGGACAGTAGGGGAAAAACTGTTTTTT
CASSLGTVGEKLFF
>NA|TRBJ1-3|TRBV30|once
TGTGCCTGGAGACCCTCGTCTTCTGGAAACACCATATATTTT
CAWRPSSSGNTIYF
>NA|TRBJ1-2|TRBV7-8|NA
TGTGCCAGCACTCAACTCGACAGACTATTGTCTGGCTACACCTTC
CASTQLDRLLSGYTF
>NA|TRBJ1-1|TRBV2|NA
TGTGCCAGCAGTACACAGTATAACACTGAAGCTTTCTTT
CASSTQYNTEAFF
>NA|TRBJ1-2|TRBV11-2|NA
TGTGCCAGCAGCTTAGGTCAGGCGGACTATGGCTACACCTTC
CASSLGQADYGYTF
>NA|TRBJ2-3|TRBV25-1|NA
TGTGCCAGCAGTCCCCGCCCGCCGGGGGCCGGGACAGATACGCAGTATTTT
CASSPRPPGAGTDTQYF
>NA|TRBJ1-3|TRBV5-1|many
TGCGCCAGCAGCTTGGGACCATATTCACCCAGCCCTGGAAACACCATATATTTT
CASSLGPYSPSPGNTIYF
>TRBD2|TRBJ2-2|TRBV4-2|many
TGTGCCAGCGGAGGACTAGGGAACACCGGGGAGCTGTTTTTT
CASGGLGNTGELFF
>NA|TRBJ2-7|TRBV27|few
TGTGCCAGCAGTTTTGGGGGAGCCCCTACCTACGAGCAGTACTTC
CASSFGGAPTYEQYF
>NA|TRBJ2-7|TRBV5-1|NA
TGCGCCAGCAGCTCGGACGGGTGGTCCTACGAGCAGTACTTC
CASSSDGWSYEQYF
>NA|TRBJ2-7|TRBV28|NA
TGTGCCAGCAGTTTGGTCGGGGCAGGCGGTCTCTACGAGCAGTACTTC
CASSLVGAGGLYEQYF
>NA|TRBJ2-3|TRBV11-3|NA
TGTGCCAGCTCGAAGGGACCTGCTGGCACAGATACGCAGTATTTT
CASSKGPAGTDTQYF
>TRBD1|TRBJ2-7|TRBV20-1|few
TGCAGTGCCACGGCAGGGGGTGGGCAGTACTTC
CSATAGGGQYF
>NA|TRBJ1-2|TRBV10-3|few
TGTGCCATCAGTGACCCCGAAGCGAGACAAGCTAACTATGGCTACACCTTC
CAISDPEARQANYGYTF
>TRBD1|TRBJ2-7|TRBV5-1|NA
TGCGCCAGCAGCCCGGGACCGGGACAGGGGGGAGACGAGCAGTACTTC
CASSPGPGQGGDEQYF
>NA|TRBJ2-1|TRBV21-1|NA
TGTGCCAGCAGCAATGGAGGGATTAGCGGGAGGGCTTATTACAATGAGCAGTTCTTC
CASSNGGISGRAYYNEQFF
>TRBD1|TRBJ1-2|TRBV10-3|NA
TGTGCCATCAGTGACAGTATGGGACAGGGGGCTGGCTATGGCTACACCTTC
CAISDSMGQGAGYGYTF
>NA|TRBJ2-2|TRBV5-8|few
TGTGCCAGCAGCTTTGGGGGCGCCGTCTCCACCGGGGAGCTGTTTTTT
CASSFGGAVSTGELFF